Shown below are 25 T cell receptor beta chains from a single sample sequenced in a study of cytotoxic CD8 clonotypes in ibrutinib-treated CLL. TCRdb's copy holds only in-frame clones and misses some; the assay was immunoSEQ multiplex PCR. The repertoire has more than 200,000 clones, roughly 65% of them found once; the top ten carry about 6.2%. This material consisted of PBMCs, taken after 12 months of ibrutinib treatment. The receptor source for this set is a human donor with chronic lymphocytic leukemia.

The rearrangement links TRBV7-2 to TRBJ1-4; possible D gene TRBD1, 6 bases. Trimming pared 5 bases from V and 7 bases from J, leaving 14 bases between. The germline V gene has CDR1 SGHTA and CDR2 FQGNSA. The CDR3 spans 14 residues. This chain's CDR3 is CASSPSRGGEKLFF. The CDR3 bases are TGTGCCAGCAGCCCGAGTAGGGGGGGTGAAAAACTGTTTTTT.

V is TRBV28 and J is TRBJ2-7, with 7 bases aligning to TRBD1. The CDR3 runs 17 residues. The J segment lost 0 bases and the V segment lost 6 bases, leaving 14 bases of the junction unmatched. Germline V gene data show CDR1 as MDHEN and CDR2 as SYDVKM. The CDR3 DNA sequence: TGTGCCAGCAGCTCTGGCCGACAGGGTGTAATCTCCTACGAGCAGTACTTC. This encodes CASSSGRQGVISYEQYF.

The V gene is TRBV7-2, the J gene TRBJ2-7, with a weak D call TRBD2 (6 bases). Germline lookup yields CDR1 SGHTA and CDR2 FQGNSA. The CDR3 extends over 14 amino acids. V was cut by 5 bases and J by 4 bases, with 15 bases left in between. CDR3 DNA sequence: TGTGCCAGCAGCCGAAGCGGGCTACTATACGAGCAGTACTTC. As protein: CASSRSGLLYEQYF. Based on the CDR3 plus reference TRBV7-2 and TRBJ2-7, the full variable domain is GAGVSQSPSNKVTEKGKDVELRCDPISGHTALYWYRQSLGQGLEFLIYFQGNSAPDKSGLPSDRFSAERTGGSVSTLTIQRTQQEDSAVYLCASSRSGLLYEQYFGPGTRLTVT.

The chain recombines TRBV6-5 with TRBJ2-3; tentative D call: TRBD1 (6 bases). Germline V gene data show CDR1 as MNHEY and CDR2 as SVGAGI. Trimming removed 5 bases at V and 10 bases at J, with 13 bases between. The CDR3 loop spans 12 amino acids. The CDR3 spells CASSQTRGPQYF. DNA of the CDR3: TGTGCCAGCAGTCAAACCAGGGGTCCGCAGTATTTT.

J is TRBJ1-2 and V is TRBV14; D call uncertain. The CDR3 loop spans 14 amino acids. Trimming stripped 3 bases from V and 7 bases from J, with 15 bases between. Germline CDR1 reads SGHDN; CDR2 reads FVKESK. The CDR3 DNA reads TGTGCCAGCAGCCAGAAGCTGCCTCGAGGTGGCTACACCTTC. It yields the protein CASSQKLPRGGYTF. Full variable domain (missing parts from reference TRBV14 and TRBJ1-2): EAGVTQFPSHSVIEKGQTVTLRCDPISGHDNLYWYRRVMGKEIKFLLHFVKESKQDESGMPNNRFLAERTGGTYSTLKVQPAELEDSGVYFCASSQKLPRGGYTFGSGTRLTVV.

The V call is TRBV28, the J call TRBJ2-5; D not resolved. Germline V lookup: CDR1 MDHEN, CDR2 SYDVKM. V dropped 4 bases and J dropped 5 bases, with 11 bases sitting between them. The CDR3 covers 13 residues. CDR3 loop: CASSSGRTETQYF. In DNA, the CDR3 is TGTGCCAGCAGTTCGGGTCGCACGGAGACCCAGTACTTC.

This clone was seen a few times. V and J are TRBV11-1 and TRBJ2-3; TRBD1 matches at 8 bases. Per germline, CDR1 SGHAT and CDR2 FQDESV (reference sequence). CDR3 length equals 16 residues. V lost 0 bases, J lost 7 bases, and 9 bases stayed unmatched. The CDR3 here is CASSLATAGGGNTQYF. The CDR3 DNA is TGTGCCAGCAGCTTAGCGACGGCAGGGGGCGGGAATACGCAGTATTTT.

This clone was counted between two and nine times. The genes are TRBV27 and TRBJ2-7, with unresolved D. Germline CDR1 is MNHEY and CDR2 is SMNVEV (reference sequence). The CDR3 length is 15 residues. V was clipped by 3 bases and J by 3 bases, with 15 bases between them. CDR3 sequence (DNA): TGTGCCAGCAGTTTGACCCACTCGACTTACTACGAGCAGTACTTC. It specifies CASSLTHSTYYEQYF.

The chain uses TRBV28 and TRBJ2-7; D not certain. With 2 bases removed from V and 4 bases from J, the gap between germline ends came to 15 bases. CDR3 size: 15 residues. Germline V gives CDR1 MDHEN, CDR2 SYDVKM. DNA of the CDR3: TGTGCCAGCAGTTTACCCTCGCCTAGAACTTACGAGCAGTACTTC. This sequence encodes CASSLPSPRTYEQYF.

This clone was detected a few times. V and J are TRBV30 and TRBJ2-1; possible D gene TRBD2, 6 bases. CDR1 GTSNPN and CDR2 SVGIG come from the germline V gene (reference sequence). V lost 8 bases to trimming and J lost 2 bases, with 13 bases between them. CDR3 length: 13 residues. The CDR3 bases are TGTGCCCGCGGGGCCCCCACCTACAATGAGCAGTTCTTC. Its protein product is CARGAPTYNEQFF.

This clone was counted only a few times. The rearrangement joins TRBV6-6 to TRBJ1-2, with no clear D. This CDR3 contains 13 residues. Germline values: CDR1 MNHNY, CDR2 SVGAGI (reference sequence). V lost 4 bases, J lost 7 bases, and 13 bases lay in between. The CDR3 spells CASSSLIRAGYTF. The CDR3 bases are TGTGCCAGCAGTTCCTTAATAAGAGCTGGCTACACCTTC.

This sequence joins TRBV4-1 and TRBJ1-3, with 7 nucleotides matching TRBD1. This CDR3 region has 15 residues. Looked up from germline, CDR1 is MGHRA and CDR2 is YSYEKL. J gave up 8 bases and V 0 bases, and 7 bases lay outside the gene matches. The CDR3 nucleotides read TGCGCCAGCAGCCAAGATCCCAGGGGGTTAGACACCATATATTTT. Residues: CASSQDPRGLDTIYF.

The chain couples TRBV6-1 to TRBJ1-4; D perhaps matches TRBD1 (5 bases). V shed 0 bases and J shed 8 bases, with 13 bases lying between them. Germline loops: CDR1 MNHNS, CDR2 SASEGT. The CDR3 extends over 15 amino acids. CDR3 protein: CASSEAGGVLEKLFF. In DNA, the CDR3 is TGTGCCAGCAGTGAAGCCGGGGGGGTGTTGGAAAAACTGTTTTTT.

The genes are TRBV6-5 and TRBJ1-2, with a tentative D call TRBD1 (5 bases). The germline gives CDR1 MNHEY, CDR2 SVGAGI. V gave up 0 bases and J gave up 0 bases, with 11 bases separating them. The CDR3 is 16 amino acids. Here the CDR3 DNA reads TGTGCCAGCAGTTACTCGGGCAGGGCTTCTAACTATGGCTACACCTTC. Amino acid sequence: CASSYSGRASNYGYTF.

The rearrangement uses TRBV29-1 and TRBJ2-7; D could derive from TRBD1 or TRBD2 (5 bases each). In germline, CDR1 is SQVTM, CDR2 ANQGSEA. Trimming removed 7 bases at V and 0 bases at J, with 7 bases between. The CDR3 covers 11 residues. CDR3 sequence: CSAGSSYEQYF. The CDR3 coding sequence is TGCAGCGCAGGGAGCTCCTACGAGCAGTACTTC.

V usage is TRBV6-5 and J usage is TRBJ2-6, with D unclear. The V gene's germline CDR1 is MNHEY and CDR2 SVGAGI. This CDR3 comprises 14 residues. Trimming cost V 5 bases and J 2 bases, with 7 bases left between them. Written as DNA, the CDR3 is TGTGCCAGCAGTGGGATAGCTGGGGCCAACGTCCTGACTTTC. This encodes CASSGIAGANVLTF.

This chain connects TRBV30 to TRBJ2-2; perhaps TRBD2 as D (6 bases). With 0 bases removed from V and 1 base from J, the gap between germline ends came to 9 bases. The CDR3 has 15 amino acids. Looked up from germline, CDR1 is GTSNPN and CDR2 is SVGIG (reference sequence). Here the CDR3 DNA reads TGTGCCTGGAGTGTCCCGGGACTGAACACCGGGGAGCTGTTTTTT. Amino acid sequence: CAWSVPGLNTGELFF.

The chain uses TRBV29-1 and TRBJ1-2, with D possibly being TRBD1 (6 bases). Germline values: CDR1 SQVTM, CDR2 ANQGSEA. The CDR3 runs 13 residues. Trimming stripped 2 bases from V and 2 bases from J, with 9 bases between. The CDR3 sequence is CSVERQGNYGYTF. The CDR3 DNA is TGCAGCGTTGAACGTCAGGGGAACTATGGCTACACCTTC.

CDR3 nucleotides: TGTGCCAGCGGAAGGACAGGGAGGGACACCGGGGAGCTGTTTTTT. Protein product: CASGRTGRDTGELFF. The rearrangement uses TRBV6-4 and TRBJ2-2; possibly TRBD1 for D (8 bases). CDR1 and CDR2 from the germline V gene are MRHNA and SNTAGT. The CDR3 totals 15 residues. V was shortened by 8 bases and J by 3 bases, with 16 bases between the two germline ends.

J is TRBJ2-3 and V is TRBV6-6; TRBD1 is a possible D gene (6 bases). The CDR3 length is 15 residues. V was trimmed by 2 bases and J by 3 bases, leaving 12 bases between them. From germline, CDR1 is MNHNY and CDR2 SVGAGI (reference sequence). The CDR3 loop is CASSYLGAVTDTQYF. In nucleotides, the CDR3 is TGTGCCAGCAGTTACCTGGGGGCAGTGACAGATACGCAGTATTTT.

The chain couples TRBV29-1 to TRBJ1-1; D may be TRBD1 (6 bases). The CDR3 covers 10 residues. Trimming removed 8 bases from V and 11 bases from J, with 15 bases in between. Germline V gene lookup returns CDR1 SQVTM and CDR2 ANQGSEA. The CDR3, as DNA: TGCAGCATCTATCAGGGGAACGCTTTCTTT. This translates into CSIYQGNAFF.

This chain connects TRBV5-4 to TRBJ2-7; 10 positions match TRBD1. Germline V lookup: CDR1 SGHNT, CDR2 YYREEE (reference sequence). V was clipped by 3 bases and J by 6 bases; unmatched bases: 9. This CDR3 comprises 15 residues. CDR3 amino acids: CASSYWDRGPREQYF. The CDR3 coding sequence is TGTGCCAGCAGCTATTGGGACAGGGGCCCTCGCGAGCAGTACTTC.

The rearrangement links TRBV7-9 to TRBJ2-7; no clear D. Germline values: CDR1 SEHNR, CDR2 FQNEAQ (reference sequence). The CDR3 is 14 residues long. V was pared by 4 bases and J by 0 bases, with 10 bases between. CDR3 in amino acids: CASSSAGDSYEQYF. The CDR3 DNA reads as TGTGCCAGCAGCTCCGCAGGAGACTCCTACGAGCAGTACTTC.

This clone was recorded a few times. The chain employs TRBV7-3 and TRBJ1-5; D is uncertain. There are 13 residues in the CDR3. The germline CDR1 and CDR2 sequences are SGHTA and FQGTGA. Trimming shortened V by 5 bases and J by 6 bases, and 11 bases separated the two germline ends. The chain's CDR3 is CASSTSGSQPQHF. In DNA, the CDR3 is TGTGCCAGCAGCACCTCGGGTTCTCAGCCCCAGCATTTT.

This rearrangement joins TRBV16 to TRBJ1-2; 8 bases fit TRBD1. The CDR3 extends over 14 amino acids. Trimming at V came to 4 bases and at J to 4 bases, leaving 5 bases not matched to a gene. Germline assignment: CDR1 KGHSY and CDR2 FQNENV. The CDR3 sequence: CASSRGQASYGYTF. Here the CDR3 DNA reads TGTGCCAGCAGCCGGGGACAGGCTTCCTATGGCTACACCTTC. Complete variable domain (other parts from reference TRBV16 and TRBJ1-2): GEEVAQTPKHLVRGEGQKAKLYCAPIKGHSYVFWYQQVLKNEFKFLISFQNENVFDETGMPKERFSAKCLPNSPCSLEIQATKLEDSAVYFCASSRGQASYGYTFGSGTRLTVV.